Shown below are 29 T cell receptor beta chains from a single sample sequenced in a study of blood T cell repertoires in COVID-19. The repertoire was sequenced with immunoSEQ multiplex PCR; TCRdb's copy has only in-frame clones and lacks some. This table holds about 210,000 clones, just over 90% found once. Source material: peripheral blood. These receptors were taken from a man aged 30 to 45 with acute or convalescent COVID-19.

V is TRBV28 and J is TRBJ1-1; no reliable D call. The CDR3 is 10 amino acids. V lost 6 bases, J lost 8 bases, and 7 bases lay in between. Per the germline V gene, CDR1 is MDHEN and CDR2 is SYDVKM. In DNA, the CDR3 is TGTGCCAGCAGGACACACGAAGCTTTCTTT. Its translation: CASRTHEAFF.

This clone showed up just a few times. The J gene is TRBJ1-5, the V gene TRBV19; TRBD1 might be the D (6 bases). Trimming stripped 9 bases from V and 0 bases from J, with 12 bases between. This CDR3 has 14 amino acids. From germline, CDR1 is LNHDA and CDR2 SQIVND (reference sequence). CDR3 in amino acids: CASRDIDSNQPQHF. The CDR3 DNA follows: TGTGCCAGCCGGGACATTGATAGCAATCAGCCCCAGCATTTT.

The rearrangement links TRBV11-2 to TRBJ2-7; the match to TRBD2 covers 15 bases. Trimming at V came to 5 bases and at J to 7 bases, leaving 12 bases not matched to a gene. The CDR3 spans 17 residues. CDR1 is SGHAT, CDR2 FQNNGV, per germline. CDR3 DNA sequence: TGTGCCAGCAGCGGAGTGGGTATGGGGACTAGCGGGAGGGAGCAGTACTTC. It encodes CASSGVGMGTSGREQYF.

The chain uses TRBV6-1 and TRBJ2-5; tentatively, D is TRBD1 (5 bases). The CDR3 runs to 13 residues. CDR1 and CDR2 from the germline V gene are MNHNS and SASEGT. V lost 2 bases to trimming and J lost 5 bases, with 9 bases between them. DNA for the CDR3: TGTGCCAGCAGTGAAACCAGGGTGGAGACCCAGTACTTC. It codes for CASSETRVETQYF.

J is TRBJ2-1 and V is TRBV18, with unresolved D. Between the trimmed V and J ends, which lost 0 bases and 8 bases, there was a span of 11 bases. The CDR3 has 14 residues. The germline CDR1 and CDR2 sequences are KGHSH and LQKENI. The DNA for the CDR3 is TGTGCCAGCTCACCACCGGCTAGTTCGGATGAGCAGTTCTTC. Translation: CASSPPASSDEQFF.

This clone has a handful of counts. The J gene is TRBJ2-7, the V gene TRBV28; 13 bases align to TRBD2. CDR1 MDHEN and CDR2 SYDVKM come from the germline V gene. The length of the CDR3 is 15 residues. The J segment lost 1 base and the V segment lost 4 bases, leaving 1 base of the junction unmatched. CDR3 sequence: CASSSTSGGSYEQYF. The CDR3 DNA reads as TGTGCCAGCAGTTCGACTAGCGGGGGGTCCTACGAGCAGTACTTC.

This chain connects TRBV29-1 to TRBJ1-2, with 8 bases matching TRBD1. J was trimmed by 7 bases and V by 3 bases; bases with no gene match: 10. Germline CDR1 and CDR2: SQVTM and ANQGSEA. CDR3 size: 14 residues. The CDR3 DNA reads TGCAGCGTTGAGATCCGGGACAGGACGTTTGGCTACACCTTC. Protein sequence: CSVEIRDRTFGYTF. Complete variable domain (other parts from reference TRBV29-1 and TRBJ1-2): SAVISQKPSRDICQRGTSLTIQCQVDSQVTMMFWYRQQPGQSLTLIATANQGSEATYESGFVIDKFPISRPNLTFSTLTVSNMSPEDSSIYLCSVEIRDRTFGYTFGSGTRLTVV.

This clone was counted once. V and J are TRBV10-3 and TRBJ1-2; D may be TRBD1 (5 bases). CDR1 and CDR2 from the germline V gene are ENHRY and SYGVKD. V shed 4 bases and J shed 8 bases, with 14 bases lying between them. CDR3 length equals 13 residues. For the CDR3, the DNA is TGTGCCATCAGTGTCGGGGGAGGTGGCGGCTACACCTTC. Protein: CAISVGGGGGYTF.

This clone was picked up one time. CDR3 coding DNA: TGTGCCAGCAGTTTAGGGGGAGGGGGGAGTCAGCCCCAGCATTTT. Amino acid sequence: CASSLGGGGSQPQHF. The chain carries TRBV28 and TRBJ1-5; weak D call: TRBD1 (6 bases). Per the germline V gene, CDR1 is MDHEN and CDR2 is SYDVKM. The CDR3 sequence is 15 residues long. V was shortened by 2 bases and J by 6 bases, with 14 bases between the two germline ends.

This clone has a single count. This rearrangement joins TRBV29-1 to TRBJ2-3; TRBD2 is a possible D gene (6 bases). Germline CDR1 reads SQVTM; CDR2 reads ANQGSEA. The V end was cut by 7 bases, the J end by 0 bases, with 11 bases between. This CDR3 comprises 13 residues. In nucleotides, the CDR3 is TGCAGCGGGGACGGGGGAAGCACAGATACGCAGTATTTT. Translated: CSGDGGSTDTQYF.

In regard to this clone: At the DNA level, this CDR3 is encoded by other sequences in the same sample as well. The V and J genes are TRBV30 and TRBJ1-4; D may be TRBD1 (5 bases). The length of the CDR3 is 13 residues. CDR1 is GTSNPN and CDR2 is SVGIG in the germline V gene (reference sequence). The V and J ends lost 5 bases and 2 bases respectively, with 9 bases between them. CDR3 residues: CAWGTGTNEKLFF. Here the CDR3 DNA reads TGTGCCTGGGGGACTGGTACTAATGAAAAACTGTTTTTT. Full variable domain (outside the CDR3, taken from reference TRBV30 and TRBJ1-4): SQTIHQWPATLVQPVGSPLSLECTVEGTSNPNLYWYRQAAGRGLQLLFYSVGIGQISSEVPQNLSASRPQDRQFILSSKKLLLSDSGFYLCAWGTGTNEKLFFGSGTQLSVL.

This chain uses TRBV14 with TRBJ2-1, with 8 nucleotides matching TRBD1. Germline V gene sequence: CDR1 SGHDN, CDR2 FVKESK. The CDR3 sequence is 15 residues long. Trimming cost V 4 bases and J 6 bases; bases outside gene matches: 8. The CDR3 reads CASSRGQGALNEQFF. Written as DNA, the CDR3 is TGTGCCAGCAGCCGTGGACAGGGAGCACTCAATGAGCAGTTCTTC.

This clone was counted once. CDR3 region: CASSLVVDSYEQYF. CDR3 nucleotides: TGCGCCAGCAGCTTGGTGGTCGACAGTTACGAGCAGTACTTC. The chain uses TRBV5-1 and TRBJ2-7; D may be TRBD1 (5 bases). The germline CDR1 and CDR2 sequences are SGHRS and YFSETQ. CDR3 length equals 14 residues. The V end lost 0 bases, the J end lost 4 bases, and 11 bases lay between the germline ends.

The V call is TRBV7-9, the J call TRBJ1-2, with D perhaps TRBD1 (6 bases). The ends were cut back, 4 bases at V and 3 bases at J, with 15 bases in the middle. Germline V gene lookup returns CDR1 SEHNR and CDR2 FQNEAQ (reference sequence). CDR3 length: 15 amino acids. The CDR3 spells CASSYNTGWYYGYTF. The CDR3, as DNA: TGTGCCAGCAGCTACAATACAGGGTGGTACTATGGCTACACCTTC.

CDR3 DNA: TGTGCCAGCAGCTTAGGGGACAGGGGCTACGAGCAGTACTTC. Its translation is CASSLGDRGYEQYF. This chain joins TRBV7-9 and TRBJ2-7; 10 bases match TRBD1. The CDR3 is 14 residues long. Germline trimming cut 1 base from V and 3 bases from J; bases unmatched to any gene: 0. Germline CDR1 and CDR2: SEHNR and FQNEAQ (reference sequence).

The rearrangement uses TRBV30 and TRBJ1-1, with 7 bases lining up with TRBD1. CDR3 length equals 14 residues. J gave up 5 bases and V 7 bases, and 13 bases lay outside the gene matches. Germline V CDR1 and CDR2: GTSNPN, SVGIG (reference sequence). For the CDR3, the DNA is TGTGCCTACCTTCGAACAGGGGCGAGGACTGAAGCTTTCTTT. Translating it yields CAYLRTGARTEAFF.

The chain is built from TRBV3-1 (or the pseudogene TRBV3-2) and TRBJ2-3, with 9 bases aligning to TRBD2. Germline CDR1 reads LGHDT; CDR2 reads YNNKEL (reference sequence). The CDR3 spans 17 residues. With 1 base clipped from V and 2 bases from J, the junction kept 7 bases outside the gene matches. The CDR3 is CASSQGVLAGYTDTQYF. DNA of the CDR3: TGTGCCAGCAGCCAAGGGGTCCTAGCGGGGTACACAGATACGCAGTATTTT.

The chain uses TRBV28 and TRBJ1-6; a weak D match, TRBD1 (5 bases). V dropped 6 bases and J dropped 7 bases, with 16 bases sitting between them. This CDR3 is 15 amino acids long. In germline, CDR1 is MDHEN, CDR2 SYDVKM. CDR3 protein: CASSSLRGGNSPLHF. As DNA, the CDR3 is TGTGCCAGCAGCTCCCTTCGGGGGGGAAATTCACCCCTCCACTTT.

This clone was seen a single time. This chain connects TRBV19 to TRBJ1-1; 8 bases line up with TRBD1. CDR1 is LNHDA, CDR2 SQIVND, per germline (reference sequence). J gave up 5 bases and V 5 bases, and 4 bases lay outside the gene matches. The CDR3 contains 13 residues. CDR3 bases: TGTGCCAGTAGTCCACAGGGGGGGACTGAAGCTTTCTTT. Residues: CASSPQGGTEAFF.

The V and J genes are TRBV5-1 and TRBJ2-2, with 7 bases that match TRBD1. V was clipped by 4 bases and J by 7 bases; unmatched bases: 13. Germline CDR1 SGHRS, CDR2 YFSETQ. The CDR3 contains 16 residues. This CDR3 reads CASSHRFGTDSGELFF. In nucleotides, the CDR3 is TGCGCCAGCAGCCATCGTTTCGGGACAGATAGCGGGGAGCTGTTTTTT.

The chain joins TRBV14 to TRBJ2-1; 8 bases are a match to TRBD2. Looked up from germline, CDR1 is SGHDN and CDR2 is FVKESK. The CDR3 covers 17 residues. The V segment lost 5 bases and the J segment 2 bases; nucleotides outside the gene matches: 11. This chain's CDR3 is CASSSKRESATYNEQFF. The CDR3 nucleotides read TGTGCCAGCAGCTCGAAGCGGGAGTCCGCCACCTACAATGAGCAGTTCTTC.

This clone was found once. The V call is TRBV10-3, the J call TRBJ1-3, with D uncertain. Germline V gene sequence: CDR1 ENHRY, CDR2 SYGVKD. Trimming pared 10 bases from V and 0 bases from J, leaving 4 bases between. The CDR3 has 11 amino acids. Here the CDR3 reads CATSSGNTIYF. The CDR3, as DNA: TGTGCCACTTCCTCTGGAAACACCATATATTTT.

This clone was detected a few times. This rearrangement joins TRBV6-6 to TRBJ2-4; a possible D gene is TRBD1 (5 bases). The CDR3 runs 14 residues. CDR1 is MNHNY and CDR2 is SVGAGI in the germline V gene (reference sequence). V shed 5 bases and J shed 3 bases, with 11 bases lying between them. The CDR3 bases are TGTGCCAGCAGTCAGGAAGGGGTCAAAAACATTCAGTACTTC. Translation: CASSQEGVKNIQYF.

The chain joins TRBV18 to TRBJ2-1, with TRBD2 matching over 7 bases. This CDR3 is built from 17 residues. With 3 bases clipped from V and 8 bases from J, the junction kept 16 bases outside the gene matches. Per germline, CDR1 KGHSH and CDR2 LQKENI. Here the CDR3 DNA reads TGTGCCAGCTCACCTCTGTCCCCGGGGAGGGGCAATTATGAGCAGTTCTTC. It codes for CASSPLSPGRGNYEQFF.

J is TRBJ2-1 and V is TRBV9; a possible D gene is TRBD1 (6 bases). V shed 2 bases and J shed 6 bases, with 12 bases lying between them. Germline V CDR1 and CDR2: SGDLS, YYNGEE. This CDR3 has 14 amino acids. The CDR3 DNA sequence: TGTGCCAGCAGCGTCCAGGTAGGGGGCAATGAGCAGTTCTTC. Protein product: CASSVQVGGNEQFF.

V is TRBV9 and J is TRBJ1-3, with TRBD1 as a possible D gene (6 bases). Germline CDR1 is SGDLS and CDR2 is YYNGEE. This CDR3 spans 16 amino acids. V was shortened by 3 bases and J by 0 bases, with 13 bases between the two germline ends. CDR3 loop: CASSAQGPFSGNTIYF. As DNA, the CDR3 is TGTGCCAGCAGCGCACAGGGACCTTTCTCTGGAAACACCATATATTTT.

The CDR3 DNA sequence: TGTGCCAGCAGGACTATAGTCGCCACCGACGTTCTCGAGACCCAGTACTTC. Its protein product is CASRTIVATDVLETQYF. The J gene is TRBJ2-5, the V gene TRBV7-2, with D perhaps TRBD2 (5 bases). Trimming left V 6 bases short and J 5 bases short, with 25 bases between. The CDR3 covers 17 residues. Germline assignment: CDR1 SGHTA and CDR2 FQGNSA.

This clone was observed a single time. The chain carries TRBV5-6 and TRBJ1-5; D not certain. This CDR3 comprises 15 residues. The ends were cut back, 0 bases at V and 7 bases at J, with 14 bases in the middle. Germline-derived CDR1 and CDR2 are SGHDT and YYEEEE. CDR3 residues: CASSLAGMTHQPQHF. The CDR3 nucleotides are TGTGCCAGCAGCTTGGCCGGGATGACCCACCAGCCCCAGCATTTT. Complete variable domain (other parts from reference TRBV5-6 and TRBJ1-5): DAGVTQSPTHLIKTRGQQVTLRCSPKSGHDTVSWYQQALGQGPQFIFQYYEEEERQRGNFPDRFSGHQFPNYSSELNVNALLLGDSALYLCASSLAGMTHQPQHFGDGTRLSIL.

Comments on this clone: Germline is not matched at one junction end, which may reflect a read error. This rearrangement joins TRBV7-2 to TRBJ2-1; TRBD2 matches 12 bases. Germline loops: CDR1 SGHTA, CDR2 FQGNSA. The CDR3 loop spans 14 amino acids. The CDR3 nucleotides are TGTGCCAGCAGCCTAGCGGGAGGGCCGAGTGAGCAGTTCTTC. It encodes CASSLAGGPSEQFF. Full variable domain (outside the CDR3, taken from reference TRBV7-2 and TRBJ2-1): GAGVSQSPSNKVTEKGKDVELRCDPISGHTALYWYRQSLGQGLEFLIYFQGNSAPDKSGLPSDRFSAERTGGSVSTLTIQRTQQEDSAVYLCASSLAGGPSEQFFGPGTRLTVL.